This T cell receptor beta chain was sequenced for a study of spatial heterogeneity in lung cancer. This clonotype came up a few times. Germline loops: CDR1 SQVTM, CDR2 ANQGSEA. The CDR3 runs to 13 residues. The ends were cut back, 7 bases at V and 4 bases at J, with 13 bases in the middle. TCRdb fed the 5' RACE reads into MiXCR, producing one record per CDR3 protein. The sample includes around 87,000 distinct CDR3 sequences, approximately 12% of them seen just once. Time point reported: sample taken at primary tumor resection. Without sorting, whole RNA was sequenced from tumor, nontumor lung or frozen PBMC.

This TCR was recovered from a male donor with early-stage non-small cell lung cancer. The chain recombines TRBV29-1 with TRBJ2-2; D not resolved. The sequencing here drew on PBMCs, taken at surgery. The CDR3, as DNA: TGCAGCGCTTTGAAGGCCGCCACCGGGGAGCTGTTTTTT. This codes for CSALKAATGELFF.